This T cell receptor (beta chain) was recorded in a study of T cells in Graves' hyperthyroidism and ophthalmopathy. Trimming cost V 6 bases and J 6 bases; bases outside gene matches: 15. CDR3 length equals 16 residues. CDR1 and CDR2 from the germline V gene are MNHNS and SASEGT. Regions amplified from RNA transcripts were the TCR beta CDR3 regions. Initially, a first-round RT-PCR of the TCR CDR3 employed the HTBI primer set. TCRdb re-analysed the multiplex PCR reads in MiXCR, keeping a single row per CDR3 protein. The sample has under 700,000 distinct CDR3 sequences; around 45% are singletons. The sample holds one count of this clonotype. Exclusion followed for patients with uncontrolled infection, other autoimmune disease, pregnancy or lactation.

The source is a woman between 18 and 29 years old with Graves' hyperthyroidism. Sequenced: peripheral blood or thyroid tissue (not recorded which). The rearrangement joins TRBV6-1 to TRBJ2-7, with TRBD1 identical over 9 bases. The CDR3: CASRKIATGGASEQYF. CDR3 coding DNA: TGTGCCAGCAGGAAAATCGCCACAGGGGGCGCGTCCGAGCAGTACTTC.